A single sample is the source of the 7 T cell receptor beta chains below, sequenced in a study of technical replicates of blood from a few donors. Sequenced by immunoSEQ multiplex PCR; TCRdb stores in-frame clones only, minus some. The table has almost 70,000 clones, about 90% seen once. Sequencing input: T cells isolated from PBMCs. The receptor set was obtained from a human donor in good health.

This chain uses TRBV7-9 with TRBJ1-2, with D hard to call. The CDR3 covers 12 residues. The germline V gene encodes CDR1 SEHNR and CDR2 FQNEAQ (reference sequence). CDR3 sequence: CAGQSDRDGYTF. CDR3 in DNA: TGTGCAGGCCAAAGCGATCGTGATGGCTACACCTTC.

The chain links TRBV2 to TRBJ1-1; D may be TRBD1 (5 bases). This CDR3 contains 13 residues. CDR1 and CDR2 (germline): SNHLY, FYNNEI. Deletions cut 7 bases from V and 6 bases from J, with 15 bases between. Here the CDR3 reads CASIYTIGAEAFF. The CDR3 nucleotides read TGTGCCAGCATCTATACTATAGGGGCTGAAGCTTTCTTT.

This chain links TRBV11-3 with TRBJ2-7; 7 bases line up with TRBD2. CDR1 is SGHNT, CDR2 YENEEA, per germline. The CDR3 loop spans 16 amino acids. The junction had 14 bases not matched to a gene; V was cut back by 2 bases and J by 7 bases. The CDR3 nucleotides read TGTGCCAGCAGCTTACTCGGACTAGTGAGTTCTCAGGAGCAGTACTTC. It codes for CASSLLGLVSSQEQYF.

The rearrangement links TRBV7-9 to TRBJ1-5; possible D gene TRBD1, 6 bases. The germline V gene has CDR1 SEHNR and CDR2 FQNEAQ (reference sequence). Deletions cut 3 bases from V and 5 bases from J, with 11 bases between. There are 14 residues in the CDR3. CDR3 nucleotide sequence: TGTGCCAGCAGCTTCGGCAGGGGCGATCAGCCCCAGCATTTT. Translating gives CASSFGRGDQPQHF. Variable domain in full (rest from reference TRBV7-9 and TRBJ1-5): DTGVSQNPRHKITKRGQNVTFRCDPISEHNRLYWYRQTLGQGPEFLTYFQNEAQLEKSRLLSDRFSAERPKGSFSTLEIQRTEQGDSAMYLCASSFGRGDQPQHFGDGTRLSIL.

DNA of the CDR3: TGTGCCAGTAGTGCAGACAGGGTGGGAGGCACTGAAGCTTTCTTT. It is translated as CASSADRVGGTEAFF. The chain joins TRBV19 to TRBJ1-1; 7 nucleotides line up with TRBD1. Looked up from germline, CDR1 is LNHDA and CDR2 is SQIVND (reference sequence). Trimming at V came to 5 bases and at J to 4 bases, leaving 10 bases not matched to a gene. There are 15 residues in the CDR3.

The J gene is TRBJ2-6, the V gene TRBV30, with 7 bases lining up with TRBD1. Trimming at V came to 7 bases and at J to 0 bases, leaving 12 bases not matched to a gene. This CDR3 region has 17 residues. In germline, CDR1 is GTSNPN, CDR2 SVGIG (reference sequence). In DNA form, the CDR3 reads TGTGCCTCAGATTGGGGACAGATAACCTCTGGGGCCAACGTCCTGACTTTC. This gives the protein CASDWGQITSGANVLTF.

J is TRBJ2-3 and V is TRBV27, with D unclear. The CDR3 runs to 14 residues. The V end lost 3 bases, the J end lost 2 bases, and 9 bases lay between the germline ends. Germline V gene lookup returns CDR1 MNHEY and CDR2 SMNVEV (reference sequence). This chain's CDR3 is CASSFLGNTDTQYF. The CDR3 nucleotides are TGTGCCAGCAGTTTTTTGGGCAACACAGATACGCAGTATTTT.